Listed below are T cell receptor beta chains from one sample, sequenced in a study of monozygotic twins with inflammatory bowel disease. TCRdb reanalyzed the 5' RACE reads and collapses them to one entry per CDR3 protein, without DNA. The sample totals 190,000 or so distinct CDR3 sequences. Sequencing used blood. The receptors stem from a human donor with ulcerative colitis or Crohn's disease, or a healthy co-twin of an affected twin (not recorded which). CDR3s include the opening cysteine and the closing phenylalanine or tryptophan.

V gene	J gene	CDR3 protein
TRBV5-1	TRBJ2-7	CASSFYSTYEQYF
TRBV5-1	TRBJ1-1	CASSSKTVTGTEAFF
TRBV20-1	TRBJ2-5	CSARDFSGGPPEAQYF
TRBV6-1	TRBJ2-7	CASSVSPLYEQYF
TRBV20-1	TRBJ1-1	CSARNRGWNTEAFF
TRBV3-1	TRBJ2-5	CASSPDRLQETQYF
TRBV6-1	TRBJ1-5	CASSPLWRAGQPQHF
TRBV19	TRBJ1-1	CASSTRQGGWWTEAFF
TRBV4-1	TRBJ2-5	CASSQDYGGGRETQYF
TRBV7-2	TRBJ2-4	CASSPSGGNIQYF
TRBV20-1	TRBJ2-3	CSASASGGAGSADTQYF
TRBV20-1	TRBJ1-2	CSASRGKGDGYTF
TRBV5-1	TRBJ2-7	CASSSPPGEQYF
TRBV20-1	TRBJ2-2	CSARKAGRDTGELFF
TRBV7-9	TRBJ2-7	CASSFEGFYEQYF
TRBV18	TRBJ2-2	CASLQSAELFF
TRBV25-1	TRBJ2-7	CASSPPGLLYEQYF
TRBV5-1	TRBJ2-2	CASSSSTLGGELFF
TRBV6-1	TRBJ2-6	CASKMDSSGANVLTF
TRBV29-1	TRBJ2-7	CSVRSPGLSYEQYF
TRBV5-1	TRBJ2-7	CASSLAPAGGTYEQYF
TRBV7-2	TRBJ2-7	CASSSDRTAAYEQYF
TRBV29-1	TRBJ2-7	CSVDGEGSYEQYF
TRBV5-1	TRBJ1-1	CASSPGQQNTEAFF
TRBV5-4	TRBJ2-5	CASSLGVSYQETQYF
TRBV6-1	TRBJ1-5	CASKASNQPQHF
TRBV5-5	TRBJ1-6	CASRAGQMNSPLHF
TRBV20-1	TRBJ1-2	CSASRRDSFNYGYTF
TRBV5-6	TRBJ1-1	CASSLAGRETEAFF
TRBV20-1	TRBJ1-6	CSASVAPNSPLHF
TRBV6-1	TRBJ2-1	CASSTGTSGYNEQFF
TRBV5-6	TRBJ1-1	CASSVVQAGRNTEAFF
TRBV6-2/TRBV6-3	TRBJ2-7	CASSYSRGISYEQYF
TRBV11-2	TRBJ2-3	CASSLVASGRVTDTQYF
TRBV12-3/TRBV12-4	TRBJ1-2	CASIQGAGRGYTF
TRBV12-3/TRBV12-4	TRBJ1-1	CASSGPSPEAFF
TRBV3-1	TRBJ2-1	CASSQLGQGTPYNEQFF
TRBV5-1	TRBJ1-6	CASRTVTNSPLHF
TRBV6-6	TRBJ1-2	CASRLEAGGYTF
TRBV12-3/TRBV12-4	TRBJ2-3	CASSSGTGYTQYF
TRBV4-1	TRBJ2-3	CASSAHSPRQGEEDTQYF
TRBV12-3/TRBV12-4	TRBJ1-5	CASAPRVRQPQHF
TRBV20-1	TRBJ1-2	CSAEDRTYNYGYTF
TRBV7-2	TRBJ2-3	CASSLAGVSPDTQYF
TRBV19	TRBJ2-2	CAGRTSGDSGELFF
TRBV6-5	TRBJ1-2	CASSYSTGGEHF
TRBV7-2	TRBJ1-5	CASRALEGNQPQHF
TRBV5-1	TRBJ1-1	CASSLVAGTEAFF
TRBV5-1	TRBJ1-6	CASTPGTGRSPLHF
TRBV7-9	TRBJ2-6	CASLASGANVLTF
TRBV5-6	TRBJ2-3	CASSLGLPTQYF